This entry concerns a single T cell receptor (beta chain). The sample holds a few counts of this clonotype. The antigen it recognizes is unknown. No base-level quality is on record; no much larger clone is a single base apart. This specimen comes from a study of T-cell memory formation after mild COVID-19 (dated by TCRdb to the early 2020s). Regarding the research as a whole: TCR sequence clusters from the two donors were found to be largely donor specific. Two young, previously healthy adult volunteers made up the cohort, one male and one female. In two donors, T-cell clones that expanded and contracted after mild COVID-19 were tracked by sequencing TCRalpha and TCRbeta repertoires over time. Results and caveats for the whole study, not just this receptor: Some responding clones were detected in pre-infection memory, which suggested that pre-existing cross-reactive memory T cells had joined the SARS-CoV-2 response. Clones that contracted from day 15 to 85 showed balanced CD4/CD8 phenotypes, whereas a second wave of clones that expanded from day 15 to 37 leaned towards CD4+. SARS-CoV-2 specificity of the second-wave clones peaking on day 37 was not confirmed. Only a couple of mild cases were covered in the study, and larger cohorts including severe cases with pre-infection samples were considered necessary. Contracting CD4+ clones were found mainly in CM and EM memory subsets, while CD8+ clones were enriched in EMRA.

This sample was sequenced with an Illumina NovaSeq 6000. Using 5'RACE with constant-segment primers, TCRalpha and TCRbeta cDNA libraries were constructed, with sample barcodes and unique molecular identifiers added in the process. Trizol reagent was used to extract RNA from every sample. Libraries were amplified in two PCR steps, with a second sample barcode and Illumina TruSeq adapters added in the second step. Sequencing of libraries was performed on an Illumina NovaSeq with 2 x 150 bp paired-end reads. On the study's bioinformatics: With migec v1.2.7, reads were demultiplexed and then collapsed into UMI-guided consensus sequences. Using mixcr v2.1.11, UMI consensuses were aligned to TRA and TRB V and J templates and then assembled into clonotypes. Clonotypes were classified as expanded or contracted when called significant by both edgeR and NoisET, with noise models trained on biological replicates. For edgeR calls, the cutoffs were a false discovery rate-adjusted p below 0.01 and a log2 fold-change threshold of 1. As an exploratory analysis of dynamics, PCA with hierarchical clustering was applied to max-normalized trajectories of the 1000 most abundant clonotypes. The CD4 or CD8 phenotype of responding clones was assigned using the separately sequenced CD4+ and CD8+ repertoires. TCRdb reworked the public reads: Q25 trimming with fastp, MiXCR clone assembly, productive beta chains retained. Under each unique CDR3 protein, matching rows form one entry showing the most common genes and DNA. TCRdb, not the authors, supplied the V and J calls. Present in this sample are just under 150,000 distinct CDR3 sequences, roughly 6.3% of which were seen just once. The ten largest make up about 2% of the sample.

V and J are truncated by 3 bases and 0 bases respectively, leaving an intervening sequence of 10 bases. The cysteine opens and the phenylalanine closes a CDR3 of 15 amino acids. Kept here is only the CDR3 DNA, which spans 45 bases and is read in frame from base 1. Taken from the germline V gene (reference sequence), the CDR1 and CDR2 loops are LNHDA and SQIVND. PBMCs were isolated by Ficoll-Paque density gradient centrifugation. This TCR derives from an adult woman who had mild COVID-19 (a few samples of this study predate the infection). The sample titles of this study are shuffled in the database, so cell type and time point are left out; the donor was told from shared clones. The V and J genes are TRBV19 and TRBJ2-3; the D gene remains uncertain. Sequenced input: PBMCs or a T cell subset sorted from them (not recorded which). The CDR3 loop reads CASSIATRSTDTQYF. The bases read TGTGCCAGTAGTATCGCTACCAGAAGCACAGATACGCAGTATTTT.